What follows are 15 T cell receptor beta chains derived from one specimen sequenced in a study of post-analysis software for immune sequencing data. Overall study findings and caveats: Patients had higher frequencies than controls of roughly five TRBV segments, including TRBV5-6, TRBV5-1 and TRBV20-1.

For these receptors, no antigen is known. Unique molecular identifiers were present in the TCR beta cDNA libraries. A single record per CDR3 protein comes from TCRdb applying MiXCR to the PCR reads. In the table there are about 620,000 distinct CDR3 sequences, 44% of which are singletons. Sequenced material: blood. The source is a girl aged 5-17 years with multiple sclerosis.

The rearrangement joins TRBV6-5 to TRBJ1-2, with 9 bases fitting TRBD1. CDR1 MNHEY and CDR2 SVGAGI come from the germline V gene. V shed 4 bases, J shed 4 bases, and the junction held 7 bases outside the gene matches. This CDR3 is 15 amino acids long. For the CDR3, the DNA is TGTGCCAGCAGTTTTCACCGGGACAGGGCCTATGGCTACACCTTC. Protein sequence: CASSFHRDRAYGYTF.

The CDR3 DNA reads as TGTGCCATCAAAAGGGACAGGGGCCCTGAAAAACTGTTTTTT. Translated, it gives CAIKRDRGPEKLFF. This chain connects TRBV10-3 to TRBJ1-4; TRBD1 matches 10 bases. Germline CDR1 and CDR2: ENHRY and SYGVKD. The CDR3 sequence is 14 residues long. V trimming: 7 bases; J trimming: 7 bases; junction bases outside the gene matches: 6.

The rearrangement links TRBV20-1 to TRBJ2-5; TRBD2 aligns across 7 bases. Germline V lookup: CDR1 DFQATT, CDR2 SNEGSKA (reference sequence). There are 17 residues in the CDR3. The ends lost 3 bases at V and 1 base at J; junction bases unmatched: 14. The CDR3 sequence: CSASGWGGDPPQETQYF. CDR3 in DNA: TGCAGTGCTAGTGGTTGGGGAGGGGACCCCCCCCAAGAGACCCAGTACTTC.

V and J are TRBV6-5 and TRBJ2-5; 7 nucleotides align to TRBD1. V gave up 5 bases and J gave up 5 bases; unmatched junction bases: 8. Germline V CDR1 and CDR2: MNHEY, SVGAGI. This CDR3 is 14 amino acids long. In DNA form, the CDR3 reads TGTGCCAGCAGTGAACAGGGGACGGAGGAGACCCAGTACTTC. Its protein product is CASSEQGTEETQYF.

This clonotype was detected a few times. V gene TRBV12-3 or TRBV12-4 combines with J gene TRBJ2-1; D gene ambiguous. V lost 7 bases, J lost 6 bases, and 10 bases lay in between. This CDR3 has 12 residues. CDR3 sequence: CASTSIANEQFF. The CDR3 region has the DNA TGTGCCAGCACCTCGATTGCCAATGAGCAGTTCTTC.

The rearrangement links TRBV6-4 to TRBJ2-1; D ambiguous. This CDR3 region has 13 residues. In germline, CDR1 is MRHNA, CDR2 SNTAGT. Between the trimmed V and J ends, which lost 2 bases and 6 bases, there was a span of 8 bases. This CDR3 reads CASSDVVTNEQFF. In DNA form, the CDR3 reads TGTGCCAGCAGTGACGTAGTTACCAATGAGCAGTTCTTC.

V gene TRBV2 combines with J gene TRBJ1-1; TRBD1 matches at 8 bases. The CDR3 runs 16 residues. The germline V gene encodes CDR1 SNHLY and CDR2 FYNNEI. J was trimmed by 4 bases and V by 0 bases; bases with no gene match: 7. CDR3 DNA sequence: TGTGCCAGCAGTGAAGCGTTGGGCAGGGGGCCCACTGAAGCTTTCTTT. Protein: CASSEALGRGPTEAFF.

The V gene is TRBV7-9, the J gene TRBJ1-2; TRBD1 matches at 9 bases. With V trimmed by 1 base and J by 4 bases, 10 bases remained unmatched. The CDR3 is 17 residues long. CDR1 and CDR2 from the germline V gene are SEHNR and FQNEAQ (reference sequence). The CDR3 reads CASSLGTNRGRFYGYTF. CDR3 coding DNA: TGTGCCAGCAGCTTAGGTACTAACAGGGGGCGCTTCTATGGCTACACCTTC.

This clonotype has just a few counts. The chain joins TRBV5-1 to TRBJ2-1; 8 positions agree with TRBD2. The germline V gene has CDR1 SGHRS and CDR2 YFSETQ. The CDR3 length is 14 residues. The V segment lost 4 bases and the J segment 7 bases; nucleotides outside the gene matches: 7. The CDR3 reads CASSPDREGNEQFF. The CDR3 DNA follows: TGCGCCAGCAGCCCTGACCGGGAGGGGAATGAGCAGTTCTTC.

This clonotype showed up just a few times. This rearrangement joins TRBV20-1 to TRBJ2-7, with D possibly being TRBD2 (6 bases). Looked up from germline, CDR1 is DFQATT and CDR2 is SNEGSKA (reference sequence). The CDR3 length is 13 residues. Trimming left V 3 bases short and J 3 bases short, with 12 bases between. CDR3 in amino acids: CSASPGTVYEQYF. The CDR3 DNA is TGCAGTGCTAGCCCCGGGACTGTCTACGAGCAGTACTTC.

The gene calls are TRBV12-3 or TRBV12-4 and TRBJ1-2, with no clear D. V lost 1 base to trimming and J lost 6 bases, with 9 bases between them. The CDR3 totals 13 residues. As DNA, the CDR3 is TGTGCCAGCAGTTTAGGGGGAATCAATGGCTACACCTTC. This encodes CASSLGGINGYTF.

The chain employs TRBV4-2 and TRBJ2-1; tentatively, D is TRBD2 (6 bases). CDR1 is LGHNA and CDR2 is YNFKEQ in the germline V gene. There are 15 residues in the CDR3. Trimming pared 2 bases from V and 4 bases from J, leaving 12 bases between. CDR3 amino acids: CASSQRRGLYNEQFF. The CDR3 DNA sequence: TGTGCCAGCAGCCAAAGAAGGGGACTTTACAATGAGCAGTTCTTC.

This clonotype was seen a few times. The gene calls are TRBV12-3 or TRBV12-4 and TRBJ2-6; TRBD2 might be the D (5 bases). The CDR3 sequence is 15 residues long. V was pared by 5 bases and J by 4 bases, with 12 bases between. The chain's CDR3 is CASSQGGIGANVLTF. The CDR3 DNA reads TGTGCCAGCAGTCAAGGAGGAATAGGGGCCAACGTCCTGACTTTC.

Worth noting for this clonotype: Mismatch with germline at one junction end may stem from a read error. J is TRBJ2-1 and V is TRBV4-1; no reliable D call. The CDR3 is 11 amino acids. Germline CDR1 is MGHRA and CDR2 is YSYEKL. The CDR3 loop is CASSQGNAQFF. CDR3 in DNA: TGCGCCAGCAGCCAAGGGAATGCGCAGTTCTTC.

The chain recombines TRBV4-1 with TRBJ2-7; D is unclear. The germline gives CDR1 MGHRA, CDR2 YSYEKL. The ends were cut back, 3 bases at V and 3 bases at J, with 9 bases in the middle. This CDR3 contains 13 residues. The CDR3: CASSHPVGYEQYF. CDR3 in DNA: TGCGCCAGCAGCCATCCGGTTGGCTACGAGCAGTACTTC.